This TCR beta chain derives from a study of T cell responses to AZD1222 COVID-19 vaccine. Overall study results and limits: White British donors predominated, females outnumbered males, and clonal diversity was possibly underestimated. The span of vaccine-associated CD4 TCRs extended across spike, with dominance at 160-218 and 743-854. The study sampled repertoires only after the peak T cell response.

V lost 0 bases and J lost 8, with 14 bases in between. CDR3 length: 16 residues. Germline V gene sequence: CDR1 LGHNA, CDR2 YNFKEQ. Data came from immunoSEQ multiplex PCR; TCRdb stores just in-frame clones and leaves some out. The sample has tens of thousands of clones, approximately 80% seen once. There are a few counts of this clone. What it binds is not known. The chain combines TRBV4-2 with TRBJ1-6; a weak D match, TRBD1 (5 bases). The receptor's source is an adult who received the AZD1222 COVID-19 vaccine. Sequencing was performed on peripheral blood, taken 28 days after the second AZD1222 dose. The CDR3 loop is CASSQDKSQGYSPLHF. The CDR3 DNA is TGTGCCAGCAGCCAAGATAAATCGCAGGGATATTCACCCCTCCACTTT.